The 31 T cell receptor beta chains presented below share a single source sample, sequenced in a study of T cells in tuberculosis. Time point in this sample: new active TB diagnosis, blood taken before or within 7 days of starting treatment. The method was immunoSEQ multiplex PCR; TCRdb's version includes in-frame clones alone and lacks a portion of them. The table includes about 22,000 clones, approximately 85% detected once. Source: PBMCs, taken at tuberculosis diagnosis. These receptors originate from an adult with tuberculosis.

The chain links TRBV19 to TRBJ2-2; 8 bases are shared with TRBD2. From germline, CDR1 is LNHDA and CDR2 SQIVND (reference sequence). The trim removed 6 bases at V and 6 bases at J, leaving 3 bases unmatched. The CDR3 is 13 residues long. The CDR3 DNA follows: TGTGCCAGTAGCGGGACTAGTCCCGGGGAGCTGTTTTTT. It specifies CASSGTSPGELFF.

The chain recombines TRBV6-5 with TRBJ1-5; TRBD1 aligns across 8 bases. The germline V gene encodes CDR1 MNHEY and CDR2 SVGAGI. The CDR3 extends over 14 amino acids. The ends lost 5 bases at V and 7 bases at J; junction bases unmatched: 7. Here the CDR3 DNA reads TGTGCCAGCAGTAACCGGGACAGGTTGCAGCCCCAGCATTTT. This gives the protein CASSNRDRLQPQHF.

This clone has just one count. The rearrangement joins TRBV28 to TRBJ2-2, with D possibly TRBD2 on 7 matching bases. The V end lost 6 bases, the J end lost 5 bases, and 16 bases lay between the germline ends. CDR3 length equals 15 residues. Per the germline V gene, CDR1 is MDHEN and CDR2 is SYDVKM. The DNA for the CDR3 is TGTGCCAGCAGCCCGAGAGGGGGGGCGACCGGGGAGCTGTTTTTT. The encoded protein is CASSPRGGATGELFF.

The chain carries TRBV7-9 and TRBJ2-1; 7 nucleotides align to TRBD1. Germline V gene lookup returns CDR1 SEHNR and CDR2 FQNEAQ (reference sequence). The trim removed 5 bases at V and 3 bases at J, leaving 4 bases unmatched. CDR3 length equals 14 residues. The CDR3 DNA sequence: TGTGCCAGCAGCAGAGACAGGGACTACAATGAGCAGTTCTTC. Its translation is CASSRDRDYNEQFF.

This chain uses TRBV6-1 with TRBJ2-1; TRBD2 matches at 15 bases. Unmatched junction bases numbered 14, after V lost 4 bases and J lost 7 bases. Per germline, CDR1 MNHNS and CDR2 SASEGT. The CDR3 contains 19 residues. For the CDR3, the DNA is TGTGCCAGCAGTGTATCCCCGGGACTAGCGGGGGGAGGGGGGAATGAGCAGTTCTTC. Translation: CASSVSPGLAGGGGNEQFF.

This sequence joins TRBV9 and TRBJ2-3; D is ambiguous. This CDR3 is 13 amino acids long. Per germline, CDR1 SGDLS and CDR2 YYNGEE. With 0 bases removed from V and 8 bases from J, the gap between germline ends came to 10 bases. The CDR3 nucleotides read TGTGCCAGCAGCGTAGAGTCCCCAGGTACGCAGTATTTT. Residues: CASSVESPGTQYF.

The DNA for the CDR3 is TGTGCCAGCAGCTTCGCAGGACAGGGCTCCTACGAGCAGTACTTC. As protein: CASSFAGQGSYEQYF. The V and J genes are TRBV5-8 and TRBJ2-7; TRBD1 matches 8 bases. J was trimmed by 0 bases and V by 2 bases; bases with no gene match: 4. Looked up from germline, CDR1 is SGHTS and CDR2 is YDEGEE. CDR3 size: 15 residues.

This chain connects TRBV28 to TRBJ2-5, with 15 positions matching TRBD2. Per germline, CDR1 MDHEN and CDR2 SYDVKM. The CDR3 runs to 18 residues. The V gene end was trimmed by 2 bases and the J gene end by 5 bases; junction bases not matched to a gene: 9. DNA for the CDR3: TGTGCCAGCAGTTTAGCCGGACTAGCGGGAGGGCCGTTTGAGACCCAGTACTTC. It is translated as CASSLAGLAGGPFETQYF.

This chain uses TRBV27 with TRBJ2-1; tentatively, D is TRBD1 (6 bases). Germline CDR1 MNHEY, CDR2 SMNVEV (reference sequence). Trimming took off 6 bases at V and 2 bases at J, with 14 bases between the two ends. The CDR3 is 15 residues long. The CDR3 DNA reads TGTGCCAGCAGCTTCGGGACACCCACCTACAATGAGCAGTTCTTC. Its protein product is CASSFGTPTYNEQFF.

V gene TRBV19 combines with J gene TRBJ1-1; D is possibly TRBD1 (6 bases). Trimming took 5 bases from V and 5 from J, leaving 15 bases between them. The germline gives CDR1 LNHDA, CDR2 SQIVND (reference sequence). This CDR3 is 14 amino acids long. The CDR3 bases are TGTGCCAGTAGTCCGTTAACAGACAGGACTGAAGCTTTCTTT. This translates into CASSPLTDRTEAFF. Looking up the rest from reference TRBV19 and TRBJ1-1 gives the full variable domain: DGGITQSPKYLFRKEGQNVTLSCEQNLNHDAMYWYRQDPGQGLRLIYYSQIVNDFQKGDIAEGYSVSREKKESFPLTVTSAQKNPTAFYLCASSPLTDRTEAFFGQGTRLTVV.

The V gene is TRBV6-4, the J gene TRBJ2-4, with D maybe TRBD1 (7 bases). The CDR3 totals 14 residues. Per the germline V gene, CDR1 is MRHNA and CDR2 is SNTAGT. V dropped 3 bases and J dropped 8 bases, with 14 bases sitting between them. The CDR3 DNA follows: TGTGCCAGCAGTGAGGTCGCCAGGGGGGACATTCAGTACTTC. This encodes CASSEVARGDIQYF.

V is TRBV2 and J is TRBJ1-2; no clear D. The CDR3 extends over 13 amino acids. V lost 6 bases to trimming and J lost 0 bases, with 8 bases between them. Germline V gene lookup returns CDR1 SNHLY and CDR2 FYNNEI. The CDR3: CASRGLANYGYTF. CDR3 DNA: TGTGCCAGCAGGGGCTTAGCTAACTATGGCTACACCTTC.

V is TRBV2 and J is TRBJ2-1; 7 nucleotides line up with TRBD2. In germline, CDR1 is SNHLY, CDR2 FYNNEI. V was clipped by 5 bases and J by 0 bases; unmatched bases: 19. The CDR3 has 20 residues. Here the CDR3 reads CASSPNRAGTGGGSYNEQFF. CDR3 in DNA: TGTGCCAGCAGTCCTAATCGTGCCGGTACAGGCGGGGGCTCCTACAATGAGCAGTTCTTC.

The chain joins TRBV29-1 to TRBJ1-2; 7 bases are shared with TRBD1. CDR1 and CDR2 (germline): SQVTM, ANQGSEA. The CDR3 loop spans 15 amino acids. With V trimmed by 7 bases and J by 7 bases, 18 bases remained unmatched. The CDR3 nucleotides read TGCAGCGCTCTCCCCAACCTAGACAGGGCTAGTGGCTACACCTTC. Translated, it gives CSALPNLDRASGYTF.

J is TRBJ2-1 and V is TRBV19; unclear D gene. Trimming cost V 6 bases and J 4 bases, with 10 bases left between them. This CDR3 is built from 13 residues. CDR1 and CDR2 (germline): LNHDA, SQIVND (reference sequence). The CDR3 coding sequence is TGTGCCAGTAGGCCAGACTTTTACAATGAGCAGTTCTTC. Protein: CASRPDFYNEQFF.

The chain employs TRBV28 and TRBJ1-2; 9 bases are shared with TRBD1. Germline values: CDR1 MDHEN, CDR2 SYDVKM. The V and J ends lost 7 bases and 5 bases, in that order; junction bases with no gene match: 8. The CDR3 runs to 14 residues. The CDR3 coding sequence is TGTGCCAGCATTCTACAGGGGGCTCCATATGGCTACACCTTC. Translating it yields CASILQGAPYGYTF.

V usage is TRBV19 and J usage is TRBJ2-7; 7 nucleotides line up with TRBD1. CDR1 and CDR2 (germline): LNHDA, SQIVND (reference sequence). J was trimmed by 3 bases and V by 5 bases; bases with no gene match: 4. The CDR3 is 13 residues long. The CDR3 DNA sequence: TGTGCCAGTAGTTCGGGACAGTTCTACGAGCAGTACTTC. The encoded protein is CASSSGQFYEQYF.

The chain carries TRBV7-2 and TRBJ2-7, with D hard to call. The germline CDR1 and CDR2 sequences are SGHTA and FQGNSA. V dropped 2 bases and J dropped 6 bases, with 8 bases sitting between them. CDR3 length equals 12 residues. CDR3 DNA: TGTGCCAGCAGCTTACAGCGTCTCGAGCAGTACTTC. It yields the protein CASSLQRLEQYF. The full variable domain, in which reference TRBV7-2 and TRBJ2-7 provide the parts outside the CDR3, is GAGVSQSPSNKVTEKGKDVELRCDPISGHTALYWYRQSLGQGLEFLIYFQGNSAPDKSGLPSDRFSAERTGGSVSTLTIQRTQQEDSAVYLCASSLQRLEQYFGPGTRLTVT.

The rearrangement joins TRBV11-2 to TRBJ1-2; D might be TRBD1 (6 bases). The CDR3 sequence is 16 residues long. Per germline, CDR1 SGHAT and CDR2 FQNNGV. V lost 2 bases, J lost 3 bases, and 16 bases lay in between. This CDR3 is CASSLQGTPMDYGYTF. As DNA, the CDR3 is TGTGCCAGCAGCTTACAGGGGACACCGATGGACTATGGCTACACCTTC.

The V and J genes are TRBV9 and TRBJ2-7, with D possibly TRBD1 on 5 matching bases. Germline V gene data show CDR1 as SGDLS and CDR2 as YYNGEE. This CDR3 has 14 amino acids. V shed 0 bases and J shed 2 bases, with 9 bases lying between them. The CDR3 DNA is TGTGCCAGCAGCGTAGGACAGTCGACCTACGAGCAGTACTTC. Its translation: CASSVGQSTYEQYF.

This sequence joins TRBV29-1 and TRBJ2-2; TRBD2 is a possible D gene (6 bases). The CDR3 contains 15 residues. Germline values: CDR1 SQVTM, CDR2 ANQGSEA. Trimming left V 1 base short and J 1 base short, with 10 bases between. This CDR3 reads CSVEGGVGNTGELFF. The CDR3 DNA sequence: TGCAGCGTTGAAGGCGGGGTAGGGAACACCGGGGAGCTGTTTTTT.

The genes are TRBV9 and TRBJ1-1, with D possibly being TRBD1 (6 bases). The CDR3 runs to 18 residues. CDR1 is SGDLS and CDR2 is YYNGEE in the germline V gene. The ends were cut back, 3 bases at V and 2 bases at J, with 23 bases in the middle. The CDR3 loop is CASSEGVVGRTKNTEAFF. DNA for the CDR3: TGTGCCAGCAGCGAGGGGGTGGTGGGCCGCACGAAAAACACTGAAGCTTTCTTT.

The chain uses TRBV29-1 and TRBJ1-2; unclear D gene. V lost 2 bases, J lost 2 bases, and 12 bases lay in between. The germline gives CDR1 SQVTM, CDR2 ANQGSEA. CDR3 length equals 14 residues. The CDR3 DNA follows: TGCAGCGTTGAAAAGTTTGCCGGGAACTATGGCTACACCTTC. Translated, it gives CSVEKFAGNYGYTF. The variable domain in full, with the rest retrieved from reference TRBV29-1 and TRBJ1-2, is SAVISQKPSRDICQRGTSLTIQCQVDSQVTMMFWYRQQPGQSLTLIATANQGSEATYESGFVIDKFPISRPNLTFSTLTVSNMSPEDSSIYLCSVEKFAGNYGYTFGSGTRLTVV.

This chain uses TRBV2 with TRBJ1-6, with D tentatively TRBD1 (5 bases). The CDR3 is 14 residues long. Germline CDR1 SNHLY, CDR2 FYNNEI. V lost 5 bases to trimming and J lost 5 bases, with 10 bases between them. CDR3 sequence reads: CASSPTVNNSPLHF. The CDR3 nucleotides read TGTGCCAGCAGTCCGACAGTAAATAATTCACCCCTCCACTTT.

The rearrangement joins TRBV15 to TRBJ2-7; weak D call: TRBD1 (5 bases). Germline CDR1 and CDR2: LNHNV and YYDKDF (reference sequence). The CDR3 is 18 amino acids. V was cut by 0 bases and J by 0 bases, with 18 bases left in between. The CDR3 here is CATSRDKGQAPFSYEQYF. The CDR3 nucleotides are TGTGCCACCAGCAGAGATAAGGGGCAGGCTCCCTTCTCCTACGAGCAGTACTTC.

The J gene is TRBJ2-7, the V gene TRBV2, with a possible D match to TRBD1 (6 bases). The CDR3 covers 12 residues. CDR1 SNHLY and CDR2 FYNNEI come from the germline V gene. Deletions cut 6 bases from V and 5 bases from J, with 11 bases between. As DNA, the CDR3 is TGTGCCAGCAGCGAACAGGGTGACGAGCAGTACTTC. This codes for CASSEQGDEQYF.

V gene TRBV5-1 combines with J gene TRBJ2-3; 9 bases line up with TRBD2. Trimming cost V 4 bases and J 2 bases; bases outside gene matches: 5. The CDR3 has 15 amino acids. Germline V CDR1 and CDR2: SGHRS, YFSETQ. The CDR3 here is CASSAGTSPTDTQYF. The CDR3 bases are TGCGCCAGCAGCGCCGGGACTAGCCCCACAGATACGCAGTATTTT.

CDR3 amino acids: CASSLQPPGQGLDTGELFF. The CDR3 DNA reads TGTGCCAGCAGCCTTCAACCGCCGGGGCAGGGGCTCGACACCGGGGAGCTGTTTTTT. The chain couples TRBV9 to TRBJ2-2; D is perhaps TRBD1 (6 bases). The germline V gene encodes CDR1 SGDLS and CDR2 YYNGEE. This CDR3 has 19 amino acids. Trimming pared 4 bases from V and 3 bases from J, leaving 25 bases between. The whole variable domain, filled in from reference TRBV9 and TRBJ2-2, reads DSGVTQTPKHLITATGQRVTLRCSPRSGDLSVYWYQQSLDQGLQFLIQYYNGEERAKGNILERFSAQQFPDLHSELNLSSLELGDSALYFCASSLQPPGQGLDTGELFFGEGSRLTVL.

CDR3 DNA sequence: TGTGCCAGCAGTCCGCGGACGGCTGAGGGCGAGCAGTACTTC. This gives the protein CASSPRTAEGEQYF. V and J are TRBV27 and TRBJ2-7, with a weak D call TRBD2 (5 bases). CDR3 size: 14 residues. With 5 bases removed from V and 6 bases from J, the gap between germline ends came to 17 bases. In germline, CDR1 is MNHEY, CDR2 SMNVEV (reference sequence).

The chain has TRBV7-9 and TRBJ2-2, with D possibly TRBD2 on 5 matching bases. Germline CDR1 is SEHNR and CDR2 is FQNEAQ (reference sequence). Trimming took 3 bases from V and 0 from J, leaving 17 bases between them. The CDR3 consists of 18 residues. CDR3 DNA sequence: TGTGCCAGCAGCTTTCGGGGTAGCGCAAAGCCGAACACCGGGGAGCTGTTTTTT. Residues: CASSFRGSAKPNTGELFF.

The V gene is TRBV25-1, the J gene TRBJ1-2; D gene ambiguous. The CDR3 contains 15 residues. The V gene lost 0 bases and the J gene lost 3 bases, with 11 bases spanning the gap. Germline V gene data show CDR1 as MGHDK and CDR2 as SYGVNS. As DNA, the CDR3 is TGTGCCAGCAGTGAATATTGGGAGCCGGACTATGGCTACACCTTC. The encoded protein is CASSEYWEPDYGYTF.